Shown below are 3 T cell receptor beta chains from a single sample sequenced in a study of human T cells and chemical hapten exposure. Time point given: pre-sensitization, week 0. Treatment of the sample: therapeutic diphenylcyclopropenone sensitization with weekly scalp DPC. TCRdb called the RACE reads again in MiXCR, with one record for every CDR3 protein. The sample comprises about 350,000 distinct CDR3 sequences, 5.5% of which are singletons, and over 6.5% rests with the top ten. The sample consisted of whole blood, taken in connection with sensitization to the hapten diphenylcyclopropenone (DPC). These receptors were obtained from a woman aged 18 to 35 with alopecia areata. Some clones in this sample may be carry-over from other donors' samples.

With regard to this clonotype: This may come from a read error, since a much larger clone is one base off. The genes are TRBV7-9 and TRBJ1-1; 7 nucleotides match TRBD1. The V gene's germline CDR1 is SEHNR and CDR2 FQNEAQ (reference sequence). Losses at the gene ends were 3 bases for V and 6 bases for J; bases not matched to a gene: 7. CDR3 length: 14 residues. CDR3 residues: CASSFSGRGPEAFF. The CDR3 DNA is TGTGCCAGCAGCTTTTCTGGGAGGGGGCCTGAAGCTTTCTTT.

This clonotype has just a few counts. The junction and the germline gene differ at one end; a read error may be behind it. The V and J genes are TRBV9 and TRBJ2-3; 8 bases are shared with TRBD2. The CDR3 contains 12 residues. Germline V gene sequence: CDR1 SGDLS, CDR2 YYNGEE. This chain's CDR3 is CASSVGTGGPNF. CDR3 nucleotides: TGTGCCAGCAGCGTAGGTACGGGGGGGCCGAATTTT.

This clonotype has more than one count but fewer than ten. V usage is TRBV7-9 and J usage is TRBJ1-6, with D maybe TRBD1 (5 bases). V lost 3 bases, J lost 0 bases, and 15 bases lay in between. Germline V lookup: CDR1 SEHNR, CDR2 FQNEAQ (reference sequence). This CDR3 comprises 18 residues. The CDR3 sequence is CASSLDMPLFSYNSPLHF. The CDR3 DNA is TGTGCCAGCAGCTTGGACATGCCCTTATTCTCCTATAATTCACCCCTCCACTTT.